This T cell receptor (beta chain) was captured in a study of T-cell memory formation after mild COVID-19. Looking at the study overall: Each donor largely had its own TCR clusters.

Per germline, CDR1 MNHEY and CDR2 SVGAGI. The CDR3 is 14 residues long. V was shortened by 5 bases and J by 5 bases, with 15 bases between the two germline ends. TCRdb passed the 5' RACE reads through MiXCR, listing each CDR3 protein once. Of hundreds of thousands of distinct CDR3 sequences in the sample, about 20% were seen once. The J gene is TRBJ1-2, the V gene TRBV6-5; no clear D gene. Sequenced sample: PBMCs or a T cell subset sorted from them (not recorded which). This clonotype originated in a young man who had mild COVID-19 (a few samples of this study predate the infection). Cell type and time point are not known. CDR3 sequence reads: CASSPSPVGYGYTF. For the CDR3, the DNA is TGTGCCAGCAGTCCCTCCCCGGTTGGTTATGGCTACACCTTC.